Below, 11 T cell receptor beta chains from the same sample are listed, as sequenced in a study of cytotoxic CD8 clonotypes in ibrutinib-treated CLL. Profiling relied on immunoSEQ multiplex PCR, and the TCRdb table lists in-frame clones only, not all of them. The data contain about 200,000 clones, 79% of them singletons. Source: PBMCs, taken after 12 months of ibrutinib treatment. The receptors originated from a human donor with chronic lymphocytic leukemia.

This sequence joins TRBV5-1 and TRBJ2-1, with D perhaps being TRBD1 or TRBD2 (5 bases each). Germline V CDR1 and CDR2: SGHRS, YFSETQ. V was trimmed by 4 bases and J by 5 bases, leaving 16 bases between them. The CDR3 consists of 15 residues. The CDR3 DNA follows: TGCGCCAGCAGCCAGCTTGTGGGGGAAAACAATGAGCAGTTCTTC. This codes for CASSQLVGENNEQFF.

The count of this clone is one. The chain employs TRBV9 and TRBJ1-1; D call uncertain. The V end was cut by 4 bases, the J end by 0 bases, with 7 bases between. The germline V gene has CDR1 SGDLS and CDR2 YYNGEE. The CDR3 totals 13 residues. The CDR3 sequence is CASSKTLNTEAFF. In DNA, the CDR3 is TGTGCCAGCAGCAAGACATTGAACACTGAAGCTTTCTTT.

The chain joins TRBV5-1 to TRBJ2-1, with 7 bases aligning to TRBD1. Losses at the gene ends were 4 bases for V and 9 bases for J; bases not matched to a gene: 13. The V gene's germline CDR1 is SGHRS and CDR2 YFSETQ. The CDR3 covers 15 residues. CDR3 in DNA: TGCGCCAGCAGCAGAGACAGGGTAGTTTTTGGTGAGCAGTTCTTC. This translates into CASSRDRVVFGEQFF.

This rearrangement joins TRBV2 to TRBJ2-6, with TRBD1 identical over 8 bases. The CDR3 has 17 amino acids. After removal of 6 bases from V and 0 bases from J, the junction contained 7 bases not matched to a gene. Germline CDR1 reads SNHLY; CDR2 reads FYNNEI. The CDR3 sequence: CASRGQAPLSGANVLTF. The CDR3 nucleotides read TGTGCCAGCAGGGGACAGGCCCCTCTCTCTGGGGCCAACGTCCTGACTTTC.

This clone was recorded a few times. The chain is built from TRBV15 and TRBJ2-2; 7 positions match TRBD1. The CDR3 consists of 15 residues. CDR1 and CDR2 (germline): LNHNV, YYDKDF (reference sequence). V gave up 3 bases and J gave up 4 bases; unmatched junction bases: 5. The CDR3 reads CATSSLGQTTGELFF. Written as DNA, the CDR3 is TGTGCCACCAGCAGCCTGGGACAGACCACCGGGGAGCTGTTTTTT. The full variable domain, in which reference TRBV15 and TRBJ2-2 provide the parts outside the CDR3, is DAMVIQNPRYQVTQFGKPVTLSCSQTLNHNVMYWYQQKSSQAPKLLFHYYDKDFNNEADTPDNFQSRRPNTSFCFLDIRSPGLGDTAMYLCATSSLGQTTGELFFGEGSRLTVL.

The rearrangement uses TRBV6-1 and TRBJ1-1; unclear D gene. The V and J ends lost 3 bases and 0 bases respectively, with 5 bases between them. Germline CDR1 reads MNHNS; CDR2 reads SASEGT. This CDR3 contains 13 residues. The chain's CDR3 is CASSDKMNTEAFF. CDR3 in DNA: TGTGCCAGCAGTGACAAAATGAACACTGAAGCTTTCTTT.

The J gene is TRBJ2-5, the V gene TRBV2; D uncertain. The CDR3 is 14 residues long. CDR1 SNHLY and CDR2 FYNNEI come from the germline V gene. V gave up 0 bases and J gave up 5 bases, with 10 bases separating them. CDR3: CASSEAQGFETQYF. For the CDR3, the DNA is TGTGCCAGCAGTGAAGCGCAAGGGTTCGAGACCCAGTACTTC.

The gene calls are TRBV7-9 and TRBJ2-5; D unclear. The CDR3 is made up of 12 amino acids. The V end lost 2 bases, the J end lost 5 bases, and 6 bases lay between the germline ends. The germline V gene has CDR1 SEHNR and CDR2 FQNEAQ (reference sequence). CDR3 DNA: TGTGCCAGCAGCTTAATGGGGGAGACCCAGTACTTC. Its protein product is CASSLMGETQYF.

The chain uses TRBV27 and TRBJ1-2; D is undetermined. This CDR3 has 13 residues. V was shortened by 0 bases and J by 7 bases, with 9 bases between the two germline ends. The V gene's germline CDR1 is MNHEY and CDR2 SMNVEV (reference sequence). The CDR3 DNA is TGTGCCAGCAGTTTATCCGCGGGGAGTGGCTACACCTTC. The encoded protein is CASSLSAGSGYTF.

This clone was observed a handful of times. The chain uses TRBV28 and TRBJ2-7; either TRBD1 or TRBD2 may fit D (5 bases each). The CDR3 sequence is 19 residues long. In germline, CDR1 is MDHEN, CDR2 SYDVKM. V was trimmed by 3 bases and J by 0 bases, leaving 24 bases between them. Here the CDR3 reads CASSFWGSLRDLDSYEQYF. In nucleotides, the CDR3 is TGTGCCAGCAGTTTTTGGGGGAGTCTCCGGGACCTTGACTCCTACGAGCAGTACTTC. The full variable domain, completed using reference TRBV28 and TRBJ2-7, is DVKVTQSSRYLVKRTGEKVFLECVQDMDHENMFWYRQDPGLGLRLIYFSYDVKMKEKGDIPEGYSVSREKKERFSLILESASTNQTSMYLCASSFWGSLRDLDSYEQYFGPGTRLTVT.

CDR3 residues: CSVYTGPGNTIYF. The CDR3 DNA follows: TGCAGCGTTTACACAGGGCCTGGAAACACCATATATTTT. The chain employs TRBV29-1 and TRBJ1-3, with a weak D call TRBD1 (6 bases). CDR1 is SQVTM, CDR2 ANQGSEA, per germline. The V gene lost 5 bases and the J gene lost 2 bases, with 10 bases spanning the gap. There are 13 residues in the CDR3.